Below are 3 T cell receptor beta chains sequenced from a single sample in a study of metastatic and nonmetastatic thyroid tumors. With MiXCR, TCRdb called clones anew from the PCR reads. The sample holds roughly 25,000 clones; more than 20% are singletons and the top ten take about 30%. Patients had received no treatment of any kind before thyroid surgery. The source material was blood. The source is a male donor with papillary thyroid cancer or a benign thyroid nodule (not recorded which). Some clones in this sample may be carry-over from other donors' samples.

This clone was found many times. The CDR3 spells CASSPSSAQETQYF. The CDR3 DNA follows: TGTGCCAGTAGTCCTAGCTCGGCCCAAGAGACCCAGTACTTC. The gene calls are TRBV19 and TRBJ2-5; D is perhaps TRBD2 (5 bases). V was clipped by 5 bases and J by 1 base, with 11 bases between them. This CDR3 comprises 14 residues. Per germline, CDR1 LNHDA and CDR2 SQIVND (reference sequence). Supplemented by reference TRBV19 and TRBJ2-5, the full variable domain reads DGGITQSPKYLFRKEGQNVTLSCEQNLNHDAMYWYRQDPGQGLRLIYYSQIVNDFQKGDIAEGYSVSREKKESFPLTVTSAQKNPTAFYLCASSPSSAQETQYFGPGTRLLVL.

This clone was picked up many times. V and J are TRBV7-9 and TRBJ2-1; possible D gene TRBD2, 6 bases. V dropped 5 bases and J dropped 12 bases, with 11 bases sitting between them. There are 11 residues in the CDR3. The germline V gene encodes CDR1 SEHNR and CDR2 FQNEAQ (reference sequence). The CDR3 sequence: CASSPGVGQFF. The CDR3 region has the DNA TGTGCCAGCAGCCCGGGGGTCGGGCAGTTCTTC.

The V gene is TRBV29-1, the J gene TRBJ2-7; D tentatively fits TRBD1 or TRBD2 (5 bases each). The V end lost 7 bases, the J end lost 6 bases, and 19 bases lay between the germline ends. This CDR3 region has 13 residues. Germline lookup yields CDR1 SQVTM and CDR2 ANQGSEA. CDR3 nucleotide sequence: TGCAGCGCCCCTCGGGGTAGTGGGGGCGAGCAGTACTTC. As protein: CSAPRGSGGEQYF.